This TCR beta chain was identified during a study of blood T cell repertoires in COVID-19. The CDR3 has 15 residues. Germline values: CDR1 SGHDN, CDR2 FVKESK. V dropped 1 base and J dropped 1 base, with 8 bases sitting between them. Authors' data handling: Reference gene primer amplification in the assay estimated nucleated cell counts. TCRdb's table, derived via immunoSEQ multiplex PCR, lists solely in-frame clones and lacks some. V and J calls and clone size are those listed in that table; D and trimming were worked out from the DNA. Here the sample spans about 200,000 clones, approximately 86% being singletons.

Sequencing was carried out using PBMCs or T cells enriched from blood (not recorded which). This receptor was obtained from a woman between 40 and 50 years old in a cohort exposed to, infected with or recovered from COVID-19 (not recorded which). The chain has TRBV14 and TRBJ2-1, with D tentatively TRBD1 (5 bases). The CDR3 spells CASSQVQGSYNEQFF. CDR3 bases: TGTGCCAGCAGCCAAGTTCAGGGTTCCTACAATGAGCAGTTCTTC.